A single sample gave rise to the 6 T cell receptor beta chains below, sequenced in a study of control samples from healthy donors and cancer patients. Assay: immunoSEQ multiplex PCR; the TCRdb copy retains only in-frame clones and omits some. The data contain some 130,000 clones, roughly 90% of them singletons. The sample comprised blood. These receptors came from a man between 18 and 35 years old in good health.

CDR3 amino acids: CASSSPQNTEAFF. The CDR3 DNA is TGTGCCAGCAGTTCCCCCCAAAACACTGAAGCTTTCTTT. This chain links TRBV6-5 with TRBJ1-1; D is unresolved. Germline CDR1 MNHEY, CDR2 SVGAGI. The CDR3 consists of 13 residues. Trimming pared 4 bases from V and 2 bases from J, leaving 8 bases between.

The chain carries TRBV18 and TRBJ1-1, with a tentative D call TRBD1 (5 bases). Germline V CDR1 and CDR2: KGHSH, LQKENI. V dropped 3 bases and J dropped 3 bases, with 11 bases sitting between them. The CDR3 has 14 residues. The CDR3 loop reads CASSPQGRDTEAFF. The CDR3 DNA is TGTGCCAGCTCACCCCAGGGAAGGGACACTGAAGCTTTCTTT.

V gene TRBV5-1 combines with J gene TRBJ2-2, with 7 positions matching TRBD2. Trimming at V came to 2 bases and at J to 4 bases, leaving 2 bases not matched to a gene. CDR1 is SGHRS and CDR2 is YFSETQ in the germline V gene. The CDR3 extends over 14 amino acids. CDR3 sequence: CASSFGGGTGELFF. The CDR3 bases are TGCGCCAGCAGCTTCGGCGGGGGCACCGGGGAGCTGTTTTTT. The entire variable domain, with the rest obtained from reference TRBV5-1 and TRBJ2-2, is as follows: KAGVTQTPRYLIKTRGQQVTLSCSPISGHRSVSWYQQTPGQGLQFLFEYFSETQRNKGNFPGRFSGRQFSNSRSEMNVSTLELGDSALYLCASSFGGGTGELFFGEGSRLTVL.

The chain has TRBV13 and TRBJ1-3, with a weak D call TRBD1 (6 bases). The CDR3 length is 15 residues. V lost 5 bases to trimming and J lost 4 bases, with 15 bases between them. Germline V gives CDR1 PRHDT, CDR2 FYEKMQ (reference sequence). CDR3 in amino acids: CASSPKGESGNTIYF. The CDR3 region has the DNA TGTGCCAGCAGCCCAAAGGGGGAGTCGGGAAACACCATATATTTT.

This sequence joins TRBV30 and TRBJ1-6; D is unresolved. V lost 0 bases and J lost 6, with 9 bases in between. Germline V gene lookup returns CDR1 GTSNPN and CDR2 SVGIG (reference sequence). This CDR3 has 14 residues. The CDR3 DNA reads TGTGCCTGGAGTGTACCAGGATTTAATTCACCCCTCCACTTT. Its translation is CAWSVPGFNSPLHF.

The CDR3 bases are TGTGCCAGTAGTATAAAACGTGCGGGAGCGGGGGAAGGTTGGGAACCGTTACCGGGGGAGCTGTTTTTT. Its protein is CASSIKRAGAGEGWEPLPGELFF. The chain has TRBV19 and TRBJ2-2; TRBD2 agrees at 8 bases. This CDR3 contains 23 residues. J was trimmed by 8 bases and V by 2 bases; bases with no gene match: 31. Germline values: CDR1 LNHDA, CDR2 SQIVND (reference sequence). Using reference TRBV19 and TRBJ2-2 for the parts outside the CDR3, the full variable domain is DGGITQSPKYLFRKEGQNVTLSCEQNLNHDAMYWYRQDPGQGLRLIYYSQIVNDFQKGDIAEGYSVSREKKESFPLTVTSAQKNPTAFYLCASSIKRAGAGEGWEPLPGELFFGEGSRLTVL.